The 9 T cell receptor beta chains reported below all come from one sample, sequenced in a study of control samples from healthy donors and cancer patients. TCRdb's copy holds only in-frame clones and misses some; the assay was immunoSEQ multiplex PCR. The sample lists about 69,000 clones, over 85% occurring once. Sequencing input: PBMCs. Receptor source: a man aged 55 to 69 with colorectal cancer.

The V and J genes are TRBV5-1 and TRBJ1-5; the D gene is possibly TRBD1 (6 bases). Germline CDR1 is SGHRS and CDR2 is YFSETQ. Deletions cut 4 bases from V and 3 bases from J, with 11 bases between. CDR3 size: 14 residues. DNA of the CDR3: TGCGCCAGCAGCCCCCAGGGGAACAATCAGCCCCAGCATTTT. As protein: CASSPQGNNQPQHF.

V and J are TRBV3-1 (or the pseudogene TRBV3-2) and TRBJ2-1; 9 nucleotides agree with TRBD1. The CDR3 has 16 residues. With 4 bases clipped from V and 4 bases from J, the junction kept 8 bases outside the gene matches. Per the germline V gene, CDR1 is LGHDT and CDR2 is YNNKEL (reference sequence). This CDR3 reads CASSPPGDRGYNEQFF. DNA for the CDR3: TGTGCCAGCAGCCCCCCTGGAGACAGGGGGTACAATGAGCAGTTCTTC.

This chain connects TRBV19 to TRBJ1-5, with 7 bases matching TRBD1. This CDR3 is built from 16 residues. The trim removed 10 bases at V and 0 bases at J, leaving 12 bases unmatched. Germline values: CDR1 LNHDA, CDR2 SQIVND (reference sequence). CDR3 sequence (DNA): TGTGCCACCCGAACAGGGGCAGGGTATAGCAATCAGCCCCAGCATTTT. It yields the protein CATRTGAGYSNQPQHF.

The count of this clone is one. The chain employs TRBV2 and TRBJ2-3; weak D call: TRBD2 (5 bases). CDR3 length: 13 amino acids. The germline V gene encodes CDR1 SNHLY and CDR2 FYNNEI. V lost 4 bases and J 5 bases, leaving 10 bases between the germline ends. CDR3 DNA: TGTGCCAGCAGTGCGGGGAACGGAGATACGCAGTATTTT. As protein: CASSAGNGDTQYF.

V and J are TRBV29-1 and TRBJ2-5; possibly TRBD2 for D (5 bases). Germline loops: CDR1 SQVTM, CDR2 ANQGSEA. The CDR3 totals 10 residues. The CDR3, as DNA: TGCTCAACTAGGGAAGAGACCCAGTACTTC. This sequence encodes CSTREETQYF.

The chain has TRBV3-1 (or the pseudogene TRBV3-2) and TRBJ1-5, with 7 bases fitting TRBD1. Germline CDR1 reads LGHDT; CDR2 reads YNNKEL (reference sequence). With 4 bases clipped from V and 10 bases from J, the junction kept 7 bases outside the gene matches. This CDR3 has 13 residues. CDR3 DNA: TGTGCCAGCAGCCCAGGGGGTAGGGGACCCCAGCATTTT. Its translation: CASSPGGRGPQHF.

The chain links TRBV3-1 (or the pseudogene TRBV3-2) to TRBJ2-2; possible D gene TRBD1, 5 bases. Trimming took 4 bases from V and 7 from J, leaving 10 bases between them. Germline V CDR1 and CDR2: LGHDT, YNNKEL (reference sequence). CDR3 length equals 13 residues. CDR3 amino acids: CASSRDRDGELFF. The CDR3, as DNA: TGTGCCAGCAGCCGAGACAGAGACGGGGAGCTGTTTTTT.

The J gene is TRBJ2-2, the V gene TRBV30; TRBD2 matches at 12 bases. The junction had 14 bases not matched to a gene; V was cut back by 4 bases and J by 5 bases. Germline V CDR1 and CDR2: GTSNPN, SVGIG (reference sequence). The CDR3 runs 18 residues. The DNA of the CDR3 is TGTGCCTGGACCTTGGGGCTAGCGGGGGGGAGAATTACCGGGGAGCTGTTTTTT. Its protein is CAWTLGLAGGRITGELFF.

CDR3 residues: CASRGGQAMEGEAFF. Here the CDR3 DNA reads TGTGCCAGCAGGGGGGGACAAGCTATGGAGGGTGAAGCTTTCTTT. V and J are TRBV28 and TRBJ1-1, with a possible D match to TRBD1 (6 bases). Trimming pared 6 bases from V and 7 bases from J, leaving 21 bases between. Germline V CDR1 and CDR2: MDHEN, SYDVKM. There are 15 residues in the CDR3. The full variable domain, rest sourced from reference TRBV28 and TRBJ1-1, is DVKVTQSSRYLVKRTGEKVFLECVQDMDHENMFWYRQDPGLGLRLIYFSYDVKMKEKGDIPEGYSVSREKKERFSLILESASTNQTSMYLCASRGGQAMEGEAFFGQGTRLTVV.